This note documents a single TCR beta chain sequence. The sample is drawn from a study of shared T cell receptors in the human thymus. The CDR3 sequence is 16 residues long. TCRdb keeps only in-frame clones here, not all; method: immunoSEQ multiplex PCR. The sample holds hundreds of thousands of clones, about 87% seen once. These data are also associated with another study on human thymus T cells. This second report adds: Infants served as donors; they were healthy and Finnish and were having corrective surgery for congenital heart defects. During corrective heart surgery, resections were taken, and the thymus tissue came from them. Usage of V and J genes appeared biased in thymic and blood repertoires. Highly overlapping thymic repertoires in unrelated individuals were reported by related research.

The origin of this receptor is a boy younger than two with a congenital heart defect. Source material: thymocytes. V is TRBV21-1 and J is TRBJ1-5. TRBV21-1 is termed a pseudogene. This chain's CDR3 is CASSKSRRISNQPQHF. CDR3 sequence (DNA): TGTGCCAGCAGCAAATCGCGGCGTATAAGCAATCAGCCCCAGCATTTT.